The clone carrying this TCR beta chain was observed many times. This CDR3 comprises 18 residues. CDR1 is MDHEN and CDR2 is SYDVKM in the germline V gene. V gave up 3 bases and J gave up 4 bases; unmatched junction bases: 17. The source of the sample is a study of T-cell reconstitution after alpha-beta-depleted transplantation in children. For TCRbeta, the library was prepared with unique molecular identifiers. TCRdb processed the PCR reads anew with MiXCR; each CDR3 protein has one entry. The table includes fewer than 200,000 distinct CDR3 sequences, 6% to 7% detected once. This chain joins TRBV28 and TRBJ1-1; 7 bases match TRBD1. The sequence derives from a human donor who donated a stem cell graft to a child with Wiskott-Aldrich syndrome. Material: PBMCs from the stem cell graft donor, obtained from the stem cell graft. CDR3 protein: CASSFYSDLRGQSTEAFF. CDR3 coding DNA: TGTGCCAGCAGTTTTTATTCCGATTTGAGGGGGCAGAGCACTGAAGCTTTCTTT.